Presented here are 13 T cell receptor beta chains from one specimen sequenced in a study of T-cell memory formation after mild COVID-19. MiXCR, applied by TCRdb to the 5' RACE reads, yields one record per CDR3 protein. Of 350,000 to 500,000 distinct CDR3 sequences in the sample, roughly 18% were seen once. The sequenced sample was PBMCs or a T cell subset sorted from them (not recorded which). The receptors were gathered from a man aged 18-30 years who had mild COVID-19 (a few samples of this study predate the infection). Cell type and time point are not known.

The V gene is TRBV5-5, the J gene TRBJ1-5; TRBD1 might be the D (6 bases). The CDR3 extends over 15 amino acids. The ends were cut back, 6 bases at V and 5 bases at J, with 18 bases in the middle. The germline gives CDR1 SGHKS, CDR2 YYEKEE (reference sequence). Here the CDR3 reads CASKESLGAYQPQHF. In DNA form, the CDR3 reads TGTGCCAGCAAAGAAAGTCTGGGGGCCTATCAGCCCCAGCATTTT.

This clonotype showed up many times. The chain couples TRBV12-3 or TRBV12-4 to TRBJ1-1, with 8 bases aligning to TRBD1. This CDR3 is built from 14 residues. The ends lost 4 bases at V and 1 base at J; junction bases unmatched: 2. CDR3 in amino acids: CASSSGQGNTEAFF. The DNA of the CDR3 is TGTGCCAGCAGTTCCGGACAGGGGAACACTGAAGCTTTCTTT.

This clonotype was counted only a few times. The chain carries TRBV12-3 or TRBV12-4 and TRBJ2-7; 10 bases are a match to TRBD2. CDR3 size: 13 residues. V dropped 5 bases and J dropped 7; count of bases not matched to a gene: 5. The CDR3 DNA reads as TGTGCCAGCAGTCCCCAACTAGCGGGGGAGCAGTACTTC. Its translation: CASSPQLAGEQYF.

This clonotype has more than one count but fewer than ten. The chain is built from TRBV5-1 and TRBJ1-2, with no clear D. CDR1 is SGHRS, CDR2 YFSETQ, per germline. The length of the CDR3 is 14 residues. V lost 0 bases and J 0 bases, leaving 6 bases between the germline ends. In DNA, the CDR3 is TGCGCCAGCAGCTTGGGAACCTCTAACTATGGCTACACCTTC. This sequence encodes CASSLGTSNYGYTF.

V gene TRBV5-1 combines with J gene TRBJ1-2; no clear D gene. V shed 4 bases and J shed 3 bases, with 7 bases lying between them. Per germline, CDR1 SGHRS and CDR2 YFSETQ. This CDR3 contains 12 residues. The CDR3 here is CASSLDDYGYTF. CDR3 DNA sequence: TGCGCCAGCAGCCTCGACGACTATGGCTACACCTTC.

This clonotype was seen many times. The chain joins TRBV7-2 to TRBJ1-6; D unclear. V lost 5 bases and J lost 10, with 12 bases in between. The germline V gene has CDR1 SGHTA and CDR2 FQGNSA. The CDR3 totals 13 residues. The CDR3 coding sequence is TGTGCCAGCAGCCCCGGTTGGGGATCACCCCTCCACTTT. It yields the protein CASSPGWGSPLHF.

This clonotype was counted at least ten times. This chain uses TRBV12-3 or TRBV12-4 with TRBJ1-2, with D possibly TRBD1 on 5 matching bases. The CDR3 contains 11 residues. The V and J ends lost 6 bases and 6 bases respectively, with 8 bases between them. The CDR3 bases are TGTGCCAGCAGCCTCAGGGATGGCTACACCTTC. It specifies CASSLRDGYTF.

The chain links TRBV30 to TRBJ2-1; 9 nucleotides align to TRBD2. J lost 4 bases, V lost 7 bases, and 11 bases had no gene match. Per germline, CDR1 GTSNPN and CDR2 SVGIG (reference sequence). This CDR3 has 15 residues. CDR3 DNA sequence: TGTGCCTCCTCCGGACTAGCGCCAGCTTACAATGAGCAGTTCTTC. As protein: CASSGLAPAYNEQFF.

The chain links TRBV6-2 or TRBV6-3 to TRBJ1-2, with TRBD1 matching 8 bases. After removal of 0 bases from V and 3 bases from J, the junction contained 3 bases not matched to a gene. Germline V lookup: CDR1 MNHEY, CDR2 SVGEGT. This CDR3 has 15 residues. The CDR3 DNA follows: TGTGCCAGCAGTTACTCCGCAGGGGGCGACTATGGCTACACCTTC. Residues: CASSYSAGGDYGYTF.

The V call is TRBV3-1, the J call TRBJ1-1; no reliable D call. Trimming shortened V by 4 bases and J by 3 bases, and 6 bases separated the two germline ends. The germline V gene has CDR1 LGHDT and CDR2 YNNKEL (reference sequence). The CDR3 consists of 12 residues. CDR3 region: CASSLQYTEAFF. The DNA of the CDR3 is TGTGCCAGCAGCCTACAGTACACTGAAGCTTTCTTT.

This clonotype has a handful of counts. The gene calls are TRBV6-5 and TRBJ1-5; 7 bases are a match to TRBD1. V lost 6 bases, J lost 4 bases, and 6 bases stayed unmatched. The CDR3 spans 14 residues. Per the germline V gene, CDR1 is MNHEY and CDR2 is SVGAGI. The CDR3, as DNA: TGTGCCAGCAGGTCAGGGGGGGGAAATCAGCCCCAGCATTTT. This sequence encodes CASRSGGGNQPQHF.

The chain couples TRBV15 to TRBJ1-2, with a weak D call TRBD1 (5 bases). The ends were cut back, 0 bases at V and 7 bases at J, with 15 bases in the middle. The CDR3 is 15 amino acids. Looked up from germline, CDR1 is LNHNV and CDR2 is YYDKDF (reference sequence). The CDR3 here is CATSRDEGGALGYTF. The CDR3, as DNA: TGTGCCACCAGCAGAGATGAAGGAGGGGCGCTTGGCTACACCTTC.

In its sample, this clonotype was seen a few times. The J gene is TRBJ1-1, the V gene TRBV7-6; no clear D gene. The CDR3 spans 15 residues. The germline V gene has CDR1 SGHVS and CDR2 FNYEAQ. Deletions cut 2 bases from V and 2 bases from J, with 12 bases between. The CDR3 here is CASSLSWGSNTEAFF. The CDR3 bases are TGTGCCAGCAGCTTATCTTGGGGAAGTAACACTGAAGCTTTCTTT. Using reference TRBV7-6 and TRBJ1-1 for the parts outside the CDR3, the full variable domain is GAGVSQSPRYKVTKRGQDVALRCDPISGHVSLYWYRQALGQGPEFLTYFNYEAQQDKSGLPNDRFSAERPEGSISTLTIQRTEQRDSAMYRCASSLSWGSNTEAFFGQGTRLTVV.